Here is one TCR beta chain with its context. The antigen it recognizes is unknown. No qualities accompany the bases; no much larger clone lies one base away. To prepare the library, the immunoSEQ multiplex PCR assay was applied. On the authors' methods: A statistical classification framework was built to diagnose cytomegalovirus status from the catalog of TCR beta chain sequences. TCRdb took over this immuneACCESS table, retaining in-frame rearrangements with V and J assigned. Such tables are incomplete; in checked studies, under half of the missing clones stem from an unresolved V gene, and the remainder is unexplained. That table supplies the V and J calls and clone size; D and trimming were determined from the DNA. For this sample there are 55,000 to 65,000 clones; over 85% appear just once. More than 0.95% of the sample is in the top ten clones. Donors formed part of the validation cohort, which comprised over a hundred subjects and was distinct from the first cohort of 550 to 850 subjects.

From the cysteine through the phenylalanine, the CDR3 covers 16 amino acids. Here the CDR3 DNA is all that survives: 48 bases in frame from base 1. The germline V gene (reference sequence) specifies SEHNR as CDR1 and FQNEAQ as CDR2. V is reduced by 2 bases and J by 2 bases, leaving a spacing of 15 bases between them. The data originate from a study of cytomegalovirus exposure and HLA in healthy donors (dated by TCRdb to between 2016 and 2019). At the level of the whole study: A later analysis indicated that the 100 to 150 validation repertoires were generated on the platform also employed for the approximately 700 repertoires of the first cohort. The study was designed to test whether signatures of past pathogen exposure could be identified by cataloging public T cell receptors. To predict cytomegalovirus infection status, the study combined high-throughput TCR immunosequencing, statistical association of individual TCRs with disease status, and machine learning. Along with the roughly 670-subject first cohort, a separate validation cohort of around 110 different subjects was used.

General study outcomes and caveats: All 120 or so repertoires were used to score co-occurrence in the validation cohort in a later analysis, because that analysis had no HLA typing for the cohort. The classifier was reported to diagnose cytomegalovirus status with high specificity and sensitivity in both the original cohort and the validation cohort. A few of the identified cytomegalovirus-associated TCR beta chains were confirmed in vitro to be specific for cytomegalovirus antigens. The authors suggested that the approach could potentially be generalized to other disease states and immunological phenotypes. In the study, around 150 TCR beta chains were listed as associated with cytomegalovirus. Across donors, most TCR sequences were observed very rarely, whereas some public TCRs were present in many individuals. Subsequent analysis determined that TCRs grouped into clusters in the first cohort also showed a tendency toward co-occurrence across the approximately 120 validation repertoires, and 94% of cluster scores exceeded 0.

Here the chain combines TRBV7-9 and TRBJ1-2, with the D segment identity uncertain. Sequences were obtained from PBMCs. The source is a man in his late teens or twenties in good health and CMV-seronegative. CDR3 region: CASSLLLRHPNYGYTF. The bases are TGTGCCAGCAGCTTATTGCTGCGTCACCCGAACTATGGCTACACCTTC.